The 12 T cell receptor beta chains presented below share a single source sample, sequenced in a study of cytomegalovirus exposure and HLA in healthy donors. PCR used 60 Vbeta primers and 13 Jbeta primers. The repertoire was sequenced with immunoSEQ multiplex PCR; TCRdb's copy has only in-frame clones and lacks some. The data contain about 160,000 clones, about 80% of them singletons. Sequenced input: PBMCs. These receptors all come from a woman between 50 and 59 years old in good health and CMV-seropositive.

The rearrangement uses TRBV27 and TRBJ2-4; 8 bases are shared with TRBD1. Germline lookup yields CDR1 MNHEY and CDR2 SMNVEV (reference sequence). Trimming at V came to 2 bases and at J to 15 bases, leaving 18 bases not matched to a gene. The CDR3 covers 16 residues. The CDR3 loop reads CASSLLYQDRAPRLYF. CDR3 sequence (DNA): TGTGCCAGCAGTTTACTGTACCAGGACAGGGCCCCTAGGTTGTACTTC.

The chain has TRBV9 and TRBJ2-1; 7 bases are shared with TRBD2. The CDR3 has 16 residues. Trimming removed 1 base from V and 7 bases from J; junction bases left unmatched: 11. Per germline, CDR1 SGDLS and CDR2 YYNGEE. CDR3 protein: CASSVKGREWGNEQFF. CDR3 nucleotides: TGTGCCAGCAGCGTAAAGGGGCGGGAGTGGGGAAATGAGCAGTTCTTC.

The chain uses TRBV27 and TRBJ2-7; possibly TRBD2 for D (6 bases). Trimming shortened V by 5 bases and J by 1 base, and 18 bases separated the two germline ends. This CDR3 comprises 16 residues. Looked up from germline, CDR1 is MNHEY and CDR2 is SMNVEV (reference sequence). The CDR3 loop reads CASSPLGGGTSYEQYF. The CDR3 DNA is TGTGCCAGCAGTCCCCTCGGTGGAGGGACGTCCTACGAGCAGTACTTC.

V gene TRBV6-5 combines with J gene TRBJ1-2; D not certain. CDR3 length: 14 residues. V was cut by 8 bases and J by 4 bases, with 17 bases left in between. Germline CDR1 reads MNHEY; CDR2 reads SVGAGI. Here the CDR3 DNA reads TGTGCCAGCGTAAAGCTTGATCCCCCCTATGGCTACACCTTC. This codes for CASVKLDPPYGYTF.

CDR3 bases: TGTGCCAGCAGCTTGGGGAGGAATGAGCAGTTCTTC. Protein product: CASSLGRNEQFF. V is TRBV5-6 and J is TRBJ2-1; perhaps TRBD2 as D (5 bases). CDR1 and CDR2 (germline): SGHDT, YYEEEE. The CDR3 loop spans 12 amino acids. The V and J ends lost 0 bases and 7 bases respectively, with 5 bases between them.

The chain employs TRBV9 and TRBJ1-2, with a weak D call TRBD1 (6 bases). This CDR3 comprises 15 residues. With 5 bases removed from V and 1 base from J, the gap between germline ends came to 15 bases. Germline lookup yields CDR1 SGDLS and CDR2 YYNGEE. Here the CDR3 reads CASSPFQGINYGYTF. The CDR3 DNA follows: TGTGCCAGCAGTCCCTTTCAGGGGATTAACTATGGCTACACCTTC. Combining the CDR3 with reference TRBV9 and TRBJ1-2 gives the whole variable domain DSGVTQTPKHLITATGQRVTLRCSPRSGDLSVYWYQQSLDQGLQFLIQYYNGEERAKGNILERFSAQQFPDLHSELNLSSLELGDSALYFCASSPFQGINYGYTFGSGTRLTVV.

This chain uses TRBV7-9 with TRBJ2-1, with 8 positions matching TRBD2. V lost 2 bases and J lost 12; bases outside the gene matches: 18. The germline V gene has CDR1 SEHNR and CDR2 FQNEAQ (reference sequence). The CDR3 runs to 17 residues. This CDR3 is CASSLYSGGYDWDRQFF. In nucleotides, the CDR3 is TGTGCCAGCAGCTTATATTCGGGGGGGTATGATTGGGATAGGCAGTTCTTC.

This chain's CDR3 is CASSVGSQYF. As DNA, the CDR3 is TGTGCCAGCAGTGTAGGGAGCCAGTACTTC. This chain joins TRBV6-1 and TRBJ2-5, with D perhaps matching TRBD2 (5 bases). Germline CDR1 MNHNS, CDR2 SASEGT. The CDR3 covers 10 residues. Trimming removed 4 bases from V and 10 bases from J, with 7 bases in between.

The CDR3 spells CASSPGTGIRNQPQHF. In DNA form, the CDR3 reads TGTGCCAGTAGTCCCGGGACAGGGATTCGCAATCAGCCCCAGCATTTT. V is TRBV19 and J is TRBJ1-5; 9 positions agree with TRBD1. This CDR3 has 16 amino acids. Per the germline V gene, CDR1 is LNHDA and CDR2 is SQIVND (reference sequence). Trimming took 5 bases from V and 2 from J; bases not matched to a gene: 7.

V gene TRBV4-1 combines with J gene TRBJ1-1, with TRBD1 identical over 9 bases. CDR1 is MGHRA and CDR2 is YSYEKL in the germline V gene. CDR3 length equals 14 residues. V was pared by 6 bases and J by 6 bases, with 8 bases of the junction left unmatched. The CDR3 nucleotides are TGCGCCAGCAGTCGACAGGGGGGCTACTCTGAAGCTTTCTTT. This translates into CASSRQGGYSEAFF.

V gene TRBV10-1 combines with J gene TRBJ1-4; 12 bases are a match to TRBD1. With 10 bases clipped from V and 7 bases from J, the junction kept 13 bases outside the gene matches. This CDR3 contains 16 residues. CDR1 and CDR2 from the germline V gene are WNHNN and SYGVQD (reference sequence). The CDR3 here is CATPRDRGLGGEKLFF. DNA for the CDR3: TGCGCCACCCCCCGGGACAGGGGGCTAGGGGGTGAAAAACTGTTTTTT.

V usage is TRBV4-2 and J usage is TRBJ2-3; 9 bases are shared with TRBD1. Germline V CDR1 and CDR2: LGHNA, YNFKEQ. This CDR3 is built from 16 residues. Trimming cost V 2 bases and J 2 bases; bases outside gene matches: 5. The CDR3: CASSQIDRGDTDTQYF. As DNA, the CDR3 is TGTGCCAGCAGCCAAATAGACAGGGGGGACACAGATACGCAGTATTTT.